This TCR beta chain comes out of a study of T cell responses to AZD1222 COVID-19 vaccine. Worth noting for this clone: Its antigen is as yet unknown.

The method was immunoSEQ multiplex PCR; TCRdb's version includes in-frame clones alone and lacks a portion of them. This table holds about 160,000 clones, about 91% found once. Whole-study results and caveats: Just 6 or 7 AZD1222 recipients were seropositive at baseline. Reports indicate that nearly half of spike-specific TCRs are directed at unmutated variant regions. Vaccination with two AZD1222 doses was followed by a rise in Spike-specific TCR breadth and depth. Donors were mostly white British, more females; clonal diversity possibly underestimated.

The CDR3 runs to 14 residues. V dropped 6 bases and J dropped 9 bases, with 16 bases sitting between them. The germline V gene has CDR1 SGHDT and CDR2 YYEEEE. The sequence was obtained from an adult in good health. The chain recombines TRBV5-6 with TRBJ1-6; D possibly corresponds to TRBD1 (5 bases). Material: peripheral blood, obtained on day 0 of MenACWY control vaccination. CDR3 amino acids: CASTTWGGGSPLHF. The CDR3 DNA sequence: TGTGCCAGCACCACCTGGGGCGGGGGTTCACCCCTCCACTTT.